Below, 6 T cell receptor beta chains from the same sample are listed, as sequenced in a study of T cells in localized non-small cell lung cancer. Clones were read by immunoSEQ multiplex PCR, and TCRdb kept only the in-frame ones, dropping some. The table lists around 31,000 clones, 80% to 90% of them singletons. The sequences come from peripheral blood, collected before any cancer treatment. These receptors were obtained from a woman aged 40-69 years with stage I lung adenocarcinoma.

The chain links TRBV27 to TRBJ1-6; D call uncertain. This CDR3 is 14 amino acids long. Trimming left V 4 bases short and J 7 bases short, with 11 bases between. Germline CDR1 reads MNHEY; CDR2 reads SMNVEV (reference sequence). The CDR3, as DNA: TGTGCCAGCAGTTGGACGCTTGCGAATTCACCCCTCCACTTT. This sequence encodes CASSWTLANSPLHF.

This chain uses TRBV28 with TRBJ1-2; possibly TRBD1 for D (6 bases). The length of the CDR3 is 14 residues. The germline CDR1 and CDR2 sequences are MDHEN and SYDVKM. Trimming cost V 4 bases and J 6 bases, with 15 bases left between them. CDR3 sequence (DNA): TGTGCCAGCAGTTCTAGCCTTGGGGGCAATGGCTACACCTTC. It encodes CASSSSLGGNGYTF.

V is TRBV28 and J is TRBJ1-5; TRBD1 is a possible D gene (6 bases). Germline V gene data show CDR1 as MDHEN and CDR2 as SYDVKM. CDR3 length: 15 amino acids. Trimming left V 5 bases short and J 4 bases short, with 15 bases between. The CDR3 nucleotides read TGTGCCAGCAGTAAAACAGGGATTGGAAATCAGCCCCAGCATTTT. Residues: CASSKTGIGNQPQHF.

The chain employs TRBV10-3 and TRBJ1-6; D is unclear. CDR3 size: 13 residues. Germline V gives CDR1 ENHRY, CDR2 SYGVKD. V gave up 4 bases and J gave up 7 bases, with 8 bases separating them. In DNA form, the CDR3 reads TGTGCCATCAGTGGCTCTCACAATTCACCCCTCCACTTT. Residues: CAISGSHNSPLHF.

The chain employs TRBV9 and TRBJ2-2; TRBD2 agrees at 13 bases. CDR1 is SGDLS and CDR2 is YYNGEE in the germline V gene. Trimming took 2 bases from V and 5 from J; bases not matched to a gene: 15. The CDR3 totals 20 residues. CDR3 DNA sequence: TGTGCCAGCAGCGTCCCACGGACTAGCGGGAGTTCGTTGGAGACCGGGGAGCTGTTTTTT. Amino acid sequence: CASSVPRTSGSSLETGELFF.

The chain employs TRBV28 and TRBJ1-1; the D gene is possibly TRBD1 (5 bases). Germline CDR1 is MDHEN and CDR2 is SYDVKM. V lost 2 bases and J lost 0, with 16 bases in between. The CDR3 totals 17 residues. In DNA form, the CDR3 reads TGTGCCAGCAGTTTAGAGAGGGACGGGGTGTTGAACACTGAAGCTTTCTTT. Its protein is CASSLERDGVLNTEAFF.